This T cell receptor (beta chain) was observed in a study of neoadjuvant anti-PD-1 for oral cavity cancer. Study-level background: Patients without progression received a fourth nivolumab dose around day 43, then surgical resection on days 50-56. Study results and limitations: Only a few patients per response group were TCR-analyzed; validation needed.

Patients were newly diagnosed with stage II-IVA oral cavity squamous cell carcinoma without prior systemic or radiation treatment. The patients had HPV-negative, locally advanced oral cavity squamous cell carcinoma. The trim removed 0 bases at V and 0 bases at J, leaving 15 bases unmatched. Germline loops: CDR1 WNHNN, CDR2 SYGVQD (reference sequence). The CDR3 extends over 20 amino acids. As to this clone: The target antigen is unknown.

Produced via immunoSEQ multiplex PCR; TCRdb's table is partial and in-frame only. The repertoire holds under 8,500 clones, more than 40% seen once, with 11% in the top ten. The sequenced sample was tumor tissue, obtained before nivolumab (anti-PD-1) treatment. V is TRBV10-1 and J is TRBJ2-3; 7 bases are a match to TRBD2. This clonotype originated in a person between 35 and 79 years old with oral cavity squamous cell carcinoma. CDR3 in DNA: TGCGCCAGCAGTGAGTCGACCGGTTTGGGGGGTAGCGGGAGCACAGATACGCAGTATTTT. This codes for CASSESTGLGGSGSTDTQYF.